This T cell receptor (beta chain) appears in the sequencing data of a study of CD8 T cells in ankylosing spondylitis listed by TCRdb under 2017. Looking at the study overall: The study set out to find disease-linked TCR variants by profiling T cell receptor beta repertoires in ankylosing spondylitis patients and healthy donors. The full study cohort was made up of 20 to 25 ankylosing spondylitis patients and 108 healthy donors. Peripheral blood was sampled, and synovial fluid was additionally collected from ankylosing spondylitis patients.

This clonotype was counted a few times. Which antigen it targets is not known. Nothing much larger sits one base from this clone, and base qualities are not available. The CDR3, from cysteine to phenylalanine, totals 12 residues. This entry keeps only the CDR3 DNA: 36 bases, framed from base 1. Germline trimming: 10 bases from V, 6 bases from J; junction bases outside gene matches: 7. The germline V gene provides CDR1 MDHEN and CDR2 SYDVKM. Sequencing took place on an Illumina HiSeq 2500. Quantitative 5'-RACE with molecular barcodes was used to prepare TCR beta libraries. The original methods were these. A new computational method, built on a probabilistic model of VDJ rearrangement, was used to identify disease-linked TCR variants. The raw public reads went through TCRdb reprocessing: fastp at Q25, MiXCR clone calling, in-frame beta chains kept. CDR3 protein duplicates are merged, each entry listing the most common genes and DNA. These V and J calls derive from TCRdb rather than the authors' analysis. The table for this sample lists 750,000 to 850,000 distinct CDR3 sequences; roughly 10% of them were counted only once. Of the sample, approximately 0.46% is held by the ten largest clones.

What the authors observed across the whole study: Some TCR beta motif variants had previously been reported in synovial fluid and blood of reactive arthritis patients, which suggested common disease-initiation mechanisms. According to the report, matched synovial fluid samples from ankylosing spondylitis patients were significantly enriched for the disease-linked clones. Blood from ankylosing spondylitis patients appeared to be characterized by a TCR beta motif made up of under ten highly homologous amino acid variants. The disease-linked clones had a CD8+ phenotype and were found at relatively low frequencies in peripheral blood.

This receptor was identified in a male donor with ankylosing spondylitis. What was sequenced was blood, either unsorted or a sorted T cell fraction (not recorded which). The receptor chain draws on TRBV28 and TRBJ1-2; TRBD1 fits 8 bases in the junction. The sequence in DNA is TGTGCCATCAGGAAACAGGGGGATGGCTACACCTTC. Its product reads: CAIRKQGDGYTF.